These T cell receptor beta chains were read from a single sample in a study of T-cell reconstitution after alpha-beta-depleted transplantation in children. TCRdb passed the PCR reads through MiXCR, listing each CDR3 protein once. The sample comprises almost 250,000 distinct CDR3 sequences, under 30% of which are singletons, and roughly 2.5% rests with the top ten. The sequencing used PBMCs, collected before TCRalphabeta/CD19-depleted stem cell transplant. Receptors were obtained from a girl aged 2 to 9 with Fanconi anemia, due to receive a stem cell transplant. CDR3s include the opening cysteine and the closing phenylalanine or tryptophan. A D gene is named only where the DNA matches it firmly. Clone sizes are given selectively: once, few, many, or a class where the clone is expanded.

j_gene,v_gene,abundance,d_gene,CDR3aa,CDR3nt
TRBJ2-5,TRBV5-4,.,TRBD1,CASSGTGFEETQYF,TGTGCCAGCAGCGGGACAGGGTTTGAAGAGACCCAGTACTTC
TRBJ2-1,TRBV29-1,many,TRBD1,CSVDSGQGYNEQFF,TGCAGCGTTGATAGTGGACAGGGATACAATGAGCAGTTCTTC
TRBJ2-1,TRBV24-1,once,TRBD1,CATSDTRDRGYNEQFF,TGTGCCACCAGTGATACCCGGGACAGGGGTTACAATGAGCAGTTCTTC
TRBJ2-3,TRBV7-9,once,.,CASSLTKDSYTDTQYF,TGTGCCAGCAGCCTTACAAAGGACAGTTACACAGATACGCAGTATTTT
TRBJ2-7,TRBV11-2,many,.,CASSLTFWQKHEQYF,TGTGCCAGCAGCCTTACGTTCTGGCAGAAACACGAGCAGTACTTC
TRBJ2-7,TRBV25-1,.,.,CASSEVLRGEQYF,TGTGCCAGCAGTGAAGTTTTAAGGGGGGAGCAGTACTTC
TRBJ2-1,TRBV29-1,many,TRBD1,CSVPGQRYNEQFF,TGCAGCGTCCCGGGACAGAGATACAATGAGCAGTTCTTC
TRBJ2-2,TRBV20-1,.,TRBD2,CSAKRRGKNTGELFF,TGCAGTGCGAAGAGGCGGGGGAAAAACACCGGGGAGCTGTTTTTT
TRBJ1-2,TRBV9,many,.,CASSVDGPYGYTF,TGTGCCAGCAGCGTAGACGGGCCCTATGGCTACACCTTC
TRBJ2-7,TRBV7-2,.,TRBD2,CASSLGGLAGGTYEQYF,TGTGCCAGCAGCTTAGGAGGACTAGCGGGGGGTACCTACGAGCAGTACTTC
TRBJ2-1,TRBV12-3/TRBV12-4,many,TRBD1,CASSSRSGWDSNEQFF,TGTGCCAGCAGTTCCCGGAGTGGGTGGGACAGTAATGAGCAGTTCTTC